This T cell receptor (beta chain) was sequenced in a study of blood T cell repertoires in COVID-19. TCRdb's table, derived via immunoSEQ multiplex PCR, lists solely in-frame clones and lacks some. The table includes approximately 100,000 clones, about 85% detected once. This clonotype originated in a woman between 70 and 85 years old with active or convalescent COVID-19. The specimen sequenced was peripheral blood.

The CDR3 DNA reads as TGTGCCAGCAGTTCCAGGACAGGGGGCGTGGAGACCCAGTACTTC. Encoded protein: CASSSRTGGVETQYF. This chain links TRBV28 with TRBJ2-5; TRBD1 aligns across 11 bases. The germline V gene encodes CDR1 MDHEN and CDR2 SYDVKM. V shed 4 bases, J shed 5 bases, and the junction held 6 bases outside the gene matches. There are 15 residues in the CDR3.